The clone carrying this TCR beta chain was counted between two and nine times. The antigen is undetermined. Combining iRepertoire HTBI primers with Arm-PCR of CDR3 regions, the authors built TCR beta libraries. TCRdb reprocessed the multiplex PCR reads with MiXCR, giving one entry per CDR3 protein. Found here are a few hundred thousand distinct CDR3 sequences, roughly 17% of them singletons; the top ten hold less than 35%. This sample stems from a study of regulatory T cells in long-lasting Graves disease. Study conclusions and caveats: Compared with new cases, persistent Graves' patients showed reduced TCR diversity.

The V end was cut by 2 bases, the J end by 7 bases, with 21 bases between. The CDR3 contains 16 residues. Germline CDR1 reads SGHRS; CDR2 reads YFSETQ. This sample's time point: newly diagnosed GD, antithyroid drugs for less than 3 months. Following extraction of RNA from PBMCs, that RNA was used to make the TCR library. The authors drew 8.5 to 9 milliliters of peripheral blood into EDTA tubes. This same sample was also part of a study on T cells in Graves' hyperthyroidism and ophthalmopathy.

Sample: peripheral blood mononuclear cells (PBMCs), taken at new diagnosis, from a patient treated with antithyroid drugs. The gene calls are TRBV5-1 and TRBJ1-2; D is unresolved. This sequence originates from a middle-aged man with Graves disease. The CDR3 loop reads CASSFDLRTEISGYTF. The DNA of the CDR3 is TGCGCCAGCAGCTTCGACCTGCGGACCGAAATAAGTGGCTACACCTTC.